These 28 T cell receptor beta chains came from one sample sequenced in a study of human T cells and chemical hapten exposure. Specified time point: pre-sensitization, week 0. Specified treatment: therapeutic diphenylcyclopropenone sensitization with weekly scalp DPC. One entry per CDR3 protein, called by TCRdb with MiXCR from the RACE reads. The sample has roughly 100,000 distinct CDR3 sequences; 10% to 12% are singletons. The material was whole blood, obtained in connection with sensitization to the hapten diphenylcyclopropenone (DPC). The receptor source for this set is a woman aged 55-69 years with alopecia areata. Some clones in this sample may be carry-over from other donors' samples.

In its sample, this clonotype was seen many times. The chain has TRBV7-9 and TRBJ2-2, with D hard to call. V shed 3 bases and J shed 5 bases, with 7 bases lying between them. This CDR3 spans 13 amino acids. Looked up from germline, CDR1 is SEHNR and CDR2 is FQNEAQ (reference sequence). The CDR3 bases are TGTGCCAGCAGCTTCGCAGAGACCGGGGAGCTGTTTTTT. Translating gives CASSFAETGELFF. The full variable domain, completed using reference TRBV7-9 and TRBJ2-2, is DTGVSQNPRHKITKRGQNVTFRCDPISEHNRLYWYRQTLGQGPEFLTYFQNEAQLEKSRLLSDRFSAERPKGSFSTLEIQRTEQGDSAMYLCASSFAETGELFFGEGSRLTVL.

This clonotype was seen more than once but under ten times. This rearrangement joins TRBV2 to TRBJ1-5; TRBD1 agrees at 10 bases. Germline CDR1 reads SNHLY; CDR2 reads FYNNEI. The junction had 4 bases not matched to a gene; V was cut back by 5 bases and J by 6 bases. The CDR3 has 14 residues. The CDR3 spells CASSWTGGTQPQHF. The CDR3 region has the DNA TGTGCCAGCAGTTGGACAGGGGGAACTCAGCCCCAGCATTTT.

This clonotype has ten or more counts. This chain uses TRBV6-6 with TRBJ2-6; D unclear. CDR3 length: 16 amino acids. Germline V gene data show CDR1 as MNHNY and CDR2 as SVGAGI (reference sequence). V lost 6 bases and J 0 bases, leaving 12 bases between the germline ends. CDR3 in amino acids: CASRAFLGSGANVLTF. The CDR3 DNA follows: TGTGCCAGCAGGGCCTTCCTGGGCTCTGGGGCCAACGTCCTGACTTTC.

The chain joins TRBV5-1 to TRBJ1-6; 7 bases are a match to TRBD1. Trimming removed 0 bases from V and 7 bases from J; junction bases left unmatched: 7. The CDR3 extends over 16 amino acids. Germline lookup yields CDR1 SGHRS and CDR2 YFSETQ. CDR3 amino acids: CASSLDPTGKNSPLHF. DNA of the CDR3: TGCGCCAGCAGCTTGGACCCGACAGGGAAAAATTCACCCCTCCACTTT.

This chain's CDR3 is CASSEGRLGDRSYEQYF. The CDR3 DNA reads as TGTGCCAGCAGCGAAGGAAGGCTCGGGGACAGGTCCTACGAGCAGTACTTC. The chain has TRBV11-2 and TRBJ2-7; 8 nucleotides agree with TRBD1. Trimming removed 5 bases from V and 1 base from J; junction bases left unmatched: 13. Germline V gene data show CDR1 as SGHAT and CDR2 as FQNNGV. CDR3 length: 17 residues.

This clonotype appeared many times. The CDR3 nucleotides read TGTGCCAGCACCCCTGAGGGTCGACTAGCGGGGACACTCCGAGATACGCAGTATTTT. It yields the protein CASTPEGRLAGTLRDTQYF. This chain connects TRBV27 to TRBJ2-3, with 11 bases matching TRBD2. Germline V gives CDR1 MNHEY, CDR2 SMNVEV (reference sequence). CDR3 length: 19 amino acids. V gave up 7 bases and J gave up 5 bases; unmatched junction bases: 20.

V gene TRBV20-1 combines with J gene TRBJ1-2; no clear D gene. Germline CDR1 and CDR2: DFQATT and SNEGSKA (reference sequence). CDR3 size: 11 residues. Trimming stripped 4 bases from V and 0 bases from J, with 3 bases between. CDR3 loop: CSATANYGYTF. The CDR3 region has the DNA TGCAGTGCTACAGCTAACTATGGCTACACCTTC.

This clonotype was counted many times. The V call is TRBV7-2, the J call TRBJ2-1; 13 nucleotides line up with TRBD2. The CDR3 runs 16 residues. Germline V CDR1 and CDR2: SGHTA, FQGNSA. The ends lost 3 bases at V and 7 bases at J; junction bases unmatched: 6. CDR3 nucleotides: TGTGCCAGCAGCTTCAAGGGGACTAGCGGGGCAAATGAGCAGTTCTTC. This translates into CASSFKGTSGANEQFF.

A word on this clonotype: The junction departs from germline at one end; a sequencing error may be responsible. The chain recombines TRBV7-7 with TRBJ2-1; TRBD1 matches 8 bases. The CDR3 has 15 residues. Germline V gene lookup returns CDR1 SSHAT and CDR2 FNYEAQ (reference sequence). The CDR3 is CASSRGTGSYNEQFF. The DNA of the CDR3 is TGTGCTAGCAGCCGCGGGACAGGCTCCTACAATGAGCAGTTCTTC.

This clonotype was seen more than once but under ten times. The chain joins TRBV29-1 to TRBJ1-4, with 9 nucleotides matching TRBD1. Germline-derived CDR1 and CDR2 are SQVTM and ANQGSEA. The CDR3 runs to 14 residues. Trimming cost V 3 bases and J 3 bases; bases outside gene matches: 2. The CDR3 DNA reads TGCAGCGTTGATACAGGGGGCCCTAATGAAAAACTGTTTTTT. Its translation: CSVDTGGPNEKLFF.

This chain uses TRBV14 with TRBJ2-2; D gene ambiguous. CDR3 length: 14 residues. CDR1 is SGHDN and CDR2 is FVKESK in the germline V gene. Trimming removed 2 bases at V and 6 bases at J, with 10 bases between. The CDR3 nucleotides read TGTGCCAGCAGCCAACGGGCTTCCCCCGGGGAGCTGTTTTTT. Its translation: CASSQRASPGELFF. Looking up the rest from reference TRBV14 and TRBJ2-2 gives the full variable domain: EAGVTQFPSHSVIEKGQTVTLRCDPISGHDNLYWYRRVMGKEIKFLLHFVKESKQDESGMPNNRFLAERTGGTYSTLKVQPAELEDSGVYFCASSQRASPGELFFGEGSRLTVL.

V usage is TRBV9 and J usage is TRBJ2-2; D gene unclear. CDR1 SGDLS and CDR2 YYNGEE come from the germline V gene. Trimming removed 3 bases at V and 2 bases at J, with 2 bases between. The CDR3 runs to 12 residues. The CDR3 bases are TGTGCCAGCAGCGCAAACACCGGGGAGCTGTTTTTT. Translation gives CASSANTGELFF.

Only a few counts were recorded for this clonotype. This chain joins TRBV27 and TRBJ2-2; TRBD2 matches 7 bases. The germline V gene encodes CDR1 MNHEY and CDR2 SMNVEV (reference sequence). This CDR3 spans 17 amino acids. V was clipped by 6 bases and J by 4 bases; unmatched bases: 14. The CDR3 reads CASSKSTGLGSTGELFF. CDR3 DNA: TGTGCCAGCAGCAAGAGTACTGGACTAGGCTCCACCGGGGAGCTGTTTTTT.

This clonotype was recorded at least ten times. The chain links TRBV3-1 to TRBJ1-2; weak D call: TRBD1 (5 bases). V was cut by 4 bases and J by 4 bases, with 16 bases left in between. The CDR3 is made up of 15 amino acids. Germline V CDR1 and CDR2: LGHDT, YNNKEL (reference sequence). The CDR3 bases are TGTGCCAGCAGCCCACCCGGGACGGAGATCTATGGCTACACCTTC. As protein: CASSPPGTEIYGYTF.

In its sample, this clonotype was seen many times. The V call is TRBV20-1, the J call TRBJ1-1; D is undetermined. This CDR3 is 12 amino acids long. CDR1 and CDR2 (germline): DFQATT, SNEGSKA (reference sequence). V lost 3 bases and J lost 8, with 13 bases in between. The CDR3 here is CSARVAGSEAFF. As DNA, the CDR3 is TGCAGTGCTAGGGTAGCGGGGTCCGAAGCTTTCTTT.

This clonotype was recorded at least ten times. The chain joins TRBV12-3 or TRBV12-4 to TRBJ1-1; 10 bases are a match to TRBD1. Unmatched junction bases numbered 11, after V lost 6 bases and J lost 10 bases. The CDR3 loop spans 14 amino acids. In DNA, the CDR3 is TGTGCCAGCAGCCCCGGGACAGGGGAAGTTGGAGCTTTCTTT. Translating it yields CASSPGTGEVGAFF.

In its sample, this clonotype was seen once. This chain connects TRBV11-2 to TRBJ2-5, with D perhaps being TRBD1 or TRBD2 (5 bases each). With 5 bases removed from V and 3 bases from J, the gap between germline ends came to 13 bases. The CDR3 totals 14 residues. Germline loops: CDR1 SGHAT, CDR2 FQNNGV. CDR3 coding DNA: TGTGCCAGCAGCCAAGCCTGGGGGAAAGAGACCCAGTACTTC. The encoded protein is CASSQAWGKETQYF.

The sample holds many counts of this clonotype. This chain uses TRBV5-4 with TRBJ2-3; the match to TRBD2 covers 7 bases. With 0 bases clipped from V and 2 bases from J, the junction kept 6 bases outside the gene matches. Germline lookup yields CDR1 SGHNT and CDR2 YYREEE (reference sequence). There are 16 residues in the CDR3. The CDR3 sequence: CASSLEGGGPTDTQYF. Written as DNA, the CDR3 is TGTGCCAGCAGCTTGGAGGGCGGGGGACCCACAGATACGCAGTATTTT.

This clonotype was seen ten or more times. The V gene is TRBV6-5, the J gene TRBJ1-1; 7 nucleotides line up with TRBD1. Germline CDR1 MNHEY, CDR2 SVGAGI. With 0 bases clipped from V and 6 bases from J, the junction kept 7 bases outside the gene matches. The CDR3 spans 15 residues. CDR3 in amino acids: CASSYSPDRVAEAFF. CDR3 in DNA: TGTGCCAGCAGTTACTCACCTGACAGGGTAGCTGAAGCTTTCTTT.

The rearrangement joins TRBV20-1 to TRBJ1-2; D is ambiguous. The germline V and J ends were trimmed by 6 bases and 4 bases, with 9 bases remaining between them. This CDR3 region has 11 residues. Germline values: CDR1 DFQATT, CDR2 SNEGSKA (reference sequence). CDR3 sequence: CSAYEGYGYTF. In DNA form, the CDR3 reads TGCAGTGCCTACGAGGGCTATGGCTACACCTTC.

The chain carries TRBV5-1 and TRBJ2-3; 7 bases match TRBD2. The J segment lost 0 bases and the V segment lost 3 bases, leaving 7 bases of the junction unmatched. The V gene's germline CDR1 is SGHRS and CDR2 YFSETQ. The CDR3 is 16 residues long. This CDR3 is CASSSSSGASTDTQYF. CDR3 in DNA: TGCGCCAGCAGCTCAAGCAGCGGGGCTAGCACAGATACGCAGTATTTT. Supplemented by reference TRBV5-1 and TRBJ2-3, the full variable domain reads KAGVTQTPRYLIKTRGQQVTLSCSPISGHRSVSWYQQTPGQGLQFLFEYFSETQRNKGNFPGRFSGRQFSNSRSEMNVSTLELGDSALYLCASSSSSGASTDTQYFGPGTRLTVL.

The sample holds a few counts of this clonotype. The rearrangement links TRBV7-9 to TRBJ2-5, with 9 bases aligning to TRBD1. This CDR3 has 14 residues. V lost 5 bases, J lost 5 bases, and 6 bases stayed unmatched. Germline CDR1 reads SEHNR; CDR2 reads FQNEAQ (reference sequence). The CDR3 is CASSPRDRAETQYF. CDR3 nucleotides: TGTGCCAGCAGCCCCCGGGACAGGGCCGAGACCCAGTACTTC.

This clonotype was observed a few times. This sequence joins TRBV4-2 and TRBJ1-1, with 7 positions matching TRBD1. The CDR3 loop spans 17 amino acids. CDR1 is LGHNA and CDR2 is YNFKEQ in the germline V gene. V lost 3 bases, J lost 4 bases, and 14 bases stayed unmatched. The CDR3 is CASSQYHQGGRATEAFF. CDR3 coding DNA: TGTGCCAGCAGCCAGTACCATCAGGGGGGTAGGGCCACTGAAGCTTTCTTT.

The chain recombines TRBV11-2 with TRBJ1-5; maybe TRBD1 (5 bases). V lost 5 bases, J lost 2 bases, and 13 bases lay in between. Germline V gene data show CDR1 as SGHAT and CDR2 as FQNNGV. The CDR3 has 15 residues. CDR3 DNA sequence: TGTGCCAGCAGCCTAGGGGCTTGGGGCAATCAGCCCCAGCATTTT. As protein: CASSLGAWGNQPQHF.

The chain employs TRBV6-5 and TRBJ1-1; unclear D gene. Trimming took 2 bases from V and 5 from J, leaving 12 bases between them. CDR1 and CDR2 (germline): MNHEY, SVGAGI. CDR3 length: 14 amino acids. The CDR3 DNA sequence: TGTGCCAGCAGTTACAATGGGGTCATAACTGAAGCTTTCTTT. This codes for CASSYNGVITEAFF.

This clonotype was observed at least ten times. The chain recombines TRBV2 with TRBJ2-1; 7 bases agree with TRBD2. V lost 0 bases to trimming and J lost 6 bases; unmatched junction nucleotides: 8. The CDR3 covers 16 residues. Germline lookup yields CDR1 SNHLY and CDR2 FYNNEI. The CDR3 region has the DNA TGTGCCAGCAGTGAAGCTGGCGGGGGACCACTCAATGAGCAGTTCTTC. Translated, it gives CASSEAGGGPLNEQFF. Using reference TRBV2 and TRBJ2-1 for the parts outside the CDR3, the full variable domain is EPEVTQTPSHQVTQMGQEVILRCVPISNHLYFYWYRQILGQKVEFLVSFYNNEISEKSEIFDDQFSVERPDGSNFTLKIRSTKLEDSAMYFCASSEAGGGPLNEQFFGPGTRLTVL.

This clonotype has more than one count but fewer than ten. The CDR3 spells CASSQDGPQHF. The DNA of the CDR3 is TGTGCCAGCAGCCAGGATGGGCCCCAGCATTTT. V and J are TRBV3-1 and TRBJ1-5; D not resolved. Germline assignment: CDR1 LGHDT and CDR2 YNNKEL (reference sequence). Trimming removed 3 bases from V and 9 bases from J, with 6 bases in between. The CDR3 is 11 amino acids.

This chain uses TRBV3-1 with TRBJ2-1, with 7 bases matching TRBD2. The CDR3 sequence is 15 residues long. Unmatched junction bases numbered 7, after V lost 3 bases and J lost 5 bases. CDR1 and CDR2 from the germline V gene are LGHDT and YNNKEL (reference sequence). CDR3 residues: CASSQGGGRNNEQFF. The CDR3 region has the DNA TGTGCCAGCAGCCAGGGCGGGGGAAGGAACAATGAGCAGTTCTTC.